These 25 T cell receptor beta chains came from one sample sequenced in a study of cytomegalovirus exposure and HLA in healthy donors. A multiplex PCR was run with 60 Vbeta primers and 13 Jbeta primers. Generated by immunoSEQ multiplex PCR, the TCRdb table keeps only in-frame clones and is missing some. The sample contains around 230,000 clones, roughly 80% of which appear only once. Sequenced sample: PBMCs. These receptors came from a man aged 40-50 years in good health and CMV-seropositive.

This chain connects TRBV11-3 to TRBJ2-3; the D gene is possibly TRBD2 (6 bases). This CDR3 has 14 residues. The germline V gene encodes CDR1 SGHNT and CDR2 YENEEA. V was pared by 3 bases and J by 2 bases, with 9 bases between. CDR3 nucleotides: TGTGCCAGCAGCTTTCGGGGGTTCACAGATACGCAGTATTTT. Translating it yields CASSFRGFTDTQYF.

The chain couples TRBV6-5 to TRBJ2-1, with TRBD1 identical over 9 bases. V was pared by 5 bases and J by 13 bases, with 9 bases of the junction left unmatched. Per the germline V gene, CDR1 is MNHEY and CDR2 is SVGAGI. This CDR3 comprises 13 residues. CDR3 nucleotides: TGTGCCAGCAGTCTAGGACAGGGGCCGGCCCAGTTCTTC. This gives the protein CASSLGQGPAQFF.

V gene TRBV7-6 combines with J gene TRBJ2-1; 15 bases align to TRBD2. Germline CDR1 SGHVS, CDR2 FNYEAQ. This CDR3 is 17 amino acids long. V was clipped by 5 bases and J by 5 bases; unmatched bases: 7. The CDR3 coding sequence is TGTGCCAGCAGCCTCCGGACTAGCGGGAGGGGGAACAATGAGCAGTTCTTC. Translating it yields CASSLRTSGRGNNEQFF.

This chain joins TRBV11-2 and TRBJ2-7; maybe TRBD1 (5 bases). V gave up 0 bases and J gave up 3 bases, with 6 bases separating them. CDR1 SGHAT and CDR2 FQNNGV come from the germline V gene. The length of the CDR3 is 13 residues. CDR3 region: CASSLDRVYEQYV. The CDR3 bases are TGTGCCAGCAGCTTAGACAGGGTCTACGAGCAGTACGTC.

This clone was seen a single time. The chain links TRBV12-5 to TRBJ2-7, with D possibly matching TRBD2 (6 bases). CDR1 and CDR2 (germline): LGHNT, FRNRAP. Trimming removed 0 bases from V and 2 bases from J, with 17 bases in between. The CDR3 contains 17 residues. In DNA form, the CDR3 reads TGTGCTAGTGGTTTGGTACTCGACAGCGGGTGGACCTACGAGCAGTACTTC. It specifies CASGLVLDSGWTYEQYF.

The chain links TRBV7-3 to TRBJ2-3, with TRBD1 as a possible D gene (5 bases). Germline V gene data show CDR1 as SGHTA and CDR2 as FQGTGA. CDR3 length: 13 residues. V shed 0 bases and J shed 4 bases, with 5 bases lying between them. The CDR3: CASSLTGADTQYF. The CDR3 DNA follows: TGTGCCAGCAGCTTAACAGGGGCAGATACGCAGTATTTT.

CDR3 region: CASSLGTGVDYEQYF. The CDR3 DNA follows: TGTGCCAGCAGCTTAGGAACAGGGGTGGACTACGAGCAGTACTTC. The V and J genes are TRBV7-8 and TRBJ2-5; TRBD1 matches 7 bases. The DNA end lines up better with TRBJ2-7; the J call may be wrong. The germline gives CDR1 SGHVS, CDR2 FQNEAQ. The CDR3 has 15 amino acids.

V is TRBV30 and J is TRBJ2-2; TRBD1 agrees at 8 bases. CDR1 is GTSNPN, CDR2 SVGIG, per germline (reference sequence). The CDR3 sequence is 14 residues long. Trimming at V came to 3 bases and at J to 1 base, leaving 1 base not matched to a gene. The CDR3 region is CAWRDRVNTGELFF. CDR3 nucleotide sequence: TGTGCCTGGAGGGACAGGGTGAACACCGGGGAGCTGTTTTTT.

The chain has TRBV20-1 and TRBJ2-1; a possible D gene is TRBD2 (6 bases). Germline V gene data show CDR1 as DFQATT and CDR2 as SNEGSKA (reference sequence). The V end was cut by 6 bases, the J end by 7 bases, with 10 bases between. The CDR3 is 11 amino acids. The chain's CDR3 is CSARERNEQFF. CDR3 nucleotides: TGCAGTGCCCGGGAGAGAAATGAGCAGTTCTTC.

J is TRBJ2-5 and V is TRBV11-2, with D possibly being TRBD1 (5 bases). The V end was cut by 6 bases, the J end by 1 base, with 9 bases between. CDR1 and CDR2 (germline): SGHAT, FQNNGV. CDR3 size: 13 residues. This chain's CDR3 is CASRLQGQETQYF. DNA for the CDR3: TGTGCCAGCAGACTCCAGGGCCAAGAGACCCAGTACTTC.

The chain uses TRBV7-9 and TRBJ2-1; 7 bases agree with TRBD1. Germline trimming cut 2 bases from V and 6 bases from J; bases unmatched to any gene: 4. The CDR3 runs to 14 residues. CDR1 is SEHNR, CDR2 FQNEAQ, per germline (reference sequence). The CDR3 nucleotides are TGTGCCAGCAGCTTAAACGACAGGGCCAATGAGCAGTTCTTC. Amino acids: CASSLNDRANEQFF.

This chain joins TRBV11-2 and TRBJ2-7; 10 nucleotides align to TRBD2. This CDR3 has 16 residues. CDR1 is SGHAT and CDR2 is FQNNGV in the germline V gene. J was trimmed by 0 bases and V by 7 bases; bases with no gene match: 9. The CDR3 sequence is CASNQREGSHSYEQYF. Written as DNA, the CDR3 is TGTGCCAGCAATCAGCGGGAGGGGTCCCACTCCTACGAGCAGTACTTC.

The V call is TRBV5-1, the J call TRBJ2-5, with TRBD2 as a possible D gene (5 bases). Trimming pared 4 bases from V and 4 bases from J, leaving 17 bases between. Germline V gene sequence: CDR1 SGHRS, CDR2 YFSETQ. The CDR3 is 15 amino acids. This CDR3 reads CASSVGGGGPETQYF. The CDR3 DNA reads TGCGCCAGCAGCGTTGGTGGAGGTGGGCCAGAGACCCAGTACTTC.

The count of this clone is one. V usage is TRBV5-1 and J usage is TRBJ2-2; TRBD1 might be the D (5 bases). The CDR3 is 14 amino acids. Germline-derived CDR1 and CDR2 are SGHRS and YFSETQ. Trimming cost V 7 bases and J 1 base, with 11 bases left between them. The CDR3 bases are TGCGCCAGCCTTAAGACAGAGAACACCGGGGAGCTGTTTTTT. As protein: CASLKTENTGELFF.

This rearrangement joins TRBV5-6 to TRBJ2-7; 8 nucleotides line up with TRBD1. CDR3 length: 16 residues. After removal of 4 bases from V and 3 bases from J, the junction contained 12 bases not matched to a gene. The germline V gene has CDR1 SGHDT and CDR2 YYEEEE. CDR3 sequence: CASSQMGQVIGYEQYV. In DNA, the CDR3 is TGTGCCAGCAGCCAGATGGGACAGGTCATAGGCTACGAGCAGTACGTC.

This clone was seen a single time. This chain links TRBV4-1 with TRBJ2-3; 10 bases agree with TRBD1. Germline lookup yields CDR1 MGHRA and CDR2 YSYEKL. V lost 5 bases, J lost 1 base, and 6 bases stayed unmatched. CDR3 length: 16 amino acids. The CDR3 loop reads CASSTRQGARTDTQYF. The CDR3 DNA reads as TGCGCCAGCAGCACCCGACAGGGGGCACGCACAGATACGCAGTATTTT.

This sequence joins TRBV9 and TRBJ2-3, with TRBD1 matching over 10 bases. This CDR3 contains 16 residues. Germline V gene data show CDR1 as SGDLS and CDR2 as YYNGEE. V was pared by 2 bases and J by 2 bases, with 5 bases of the junction left unmatched. DNA for the CDR3: TGTGCCAGCAGCGTCGGGACAGGGGCATACACAGATACGCAGTATTTT. It yields the protein CASSVGTGAYTDTQYF.

The chain is built from TRBV2 and TRBJ2-1, with unresolved D. Trimming pared 7 bases from V and 1 base from J, leaving 5 bases between. Germline lookup yields CDR1 SNHLY and CDR2 FYNNEI. The CDR3 spans 12 residues. The CDR3 loop reads CASTSSYNEQFF. The CDR3 nucleotides read TGTGCCAGCACTTCGTCCTACAATGAGCAGTTCTTC.

The V call is TRBV25-1, the J call TRBJ2-1, with 11 bases aligning to TRBD2. CDR1 and CDR2 from the germline V gene are MGHDK and SYGVNS. The CDR3 has 14 residues. Trimming at V came to 6 bases and at J to 7 bases, leaving 5 bases not matched to a gene. CDR3 loop: CASSPSGRYNEQFF. CDR3 sequence (DNA): TGTGCCAGCAGCCCTAGCGGGAGGTATAATGAGCAGTTCTTC.

The chain combines TRBV5-4 with TRBJ1-1, with 10 positions matching TRBD1. The V and J ends lost 4 bases and 3 bases, in that order; junction bases with no gene match: 9. This CDR3 spans 16 amino acids. From germline, CDR1 is SGHNT and CDR2 YYREEE (reference sequence). CDR3 loop: CASSPGTGDLDTEAFF. CDR3 sequence (DNA): TGTGCCAGCAGCCCCGGGACAGGGGACTTGGACACTGAAGCTTTCTTT.

The chain uses TRBV5-8 and TRBJ1-1, with 7 bases aligning to TRBD1. CDR3 length: 14 residues. After removal of 3 bases from V and 5 bases from J, the junction contained 7 bases not matched to a gene. Germline CDR1 SGHTS, CDR2 YDEGEE. The CDR3 is CASSSGQLVTEAFF. The DNA for the CDR3 is TGTGCCAGCAGCTCGGGACAGTTGGTGACTGAAGCTTTCTTT.

This chain uses TRBV6-6 with TRBJ2-3; D may be TRBD1 (6 bases). The CDR3 is made up of 15 amino acids. V shed 4 bases and J shed 4 bases, with 15 bases lying between them. Germline CDR1 and CDR2: MNHNY and SVGAGI (reference sequence). CDR3 coding DNA: TGTGCCAGCAGTTCACTAGGGGGTCAAGCAGATACGCAGTATTTT. This translates into CASSSLGGQADTQYF.

V is TRBV7-6 and J is TRBJ2-7; TRBD2 matches 13 bases. CDR1 and CDR2 (germline): SGHVS, FNYEAQ. Trimming removed 6 bases from V and 5 bases from J; junction bases left unmatched: 7. The CDR3 has 15 residues. DNA for the CDR3: TGTGCCAGCAGTTCCGGACTAGCGGGAGTCAACGAGCAGTACTTC. The encoded protein is CASSSGLAGVNEQYF.

The V and J genes are TRBV7-3 and TRBJ2-1, with 9 bases lining up with TRBD2. With 2 bases clipped from V and 4 bases from J, the junction kept 6 bases outside the gene matches. From germline, CDR1 is SGHTA and CDR2 FQGTGA. The CDR3 spans 16 residues. The CDR3, as DNA: TGTGCCAGCAGCTTAGGTAGCGGGAGTTGGTACAATGAGCAGTTCTTC. It translates to CASSLGSGSWYNEQFF.

The chain employs TRBV5-1 and TRBJ2-1; D perhaps matches TRBD1 (5 bases). V lost 6 bases and J lost 0, with 13 bases in between. The CDR3 is 15 amino acids. In germline, CDR1 is SGHRS, CDR2 YFSETQ. The CDR3 loop is CASMEGDSSYNEQFF. In DNA, the CDR3 is TGCGCCAGCATGGAAGGGGATAGCTCCTACAATGAGCAGTTCTTC.